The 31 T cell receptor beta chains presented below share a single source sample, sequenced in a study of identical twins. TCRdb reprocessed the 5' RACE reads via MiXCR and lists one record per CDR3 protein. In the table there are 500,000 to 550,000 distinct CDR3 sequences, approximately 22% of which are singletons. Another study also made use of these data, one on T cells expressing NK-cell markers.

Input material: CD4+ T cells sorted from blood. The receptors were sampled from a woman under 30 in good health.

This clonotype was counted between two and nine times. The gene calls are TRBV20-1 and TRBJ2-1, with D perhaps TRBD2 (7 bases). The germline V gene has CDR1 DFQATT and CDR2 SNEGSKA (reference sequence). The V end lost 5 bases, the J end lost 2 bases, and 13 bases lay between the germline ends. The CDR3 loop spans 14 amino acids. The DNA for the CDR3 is TGCAGTGCTCAGTCCGGGGGGCCCTACAATGAGCAGTTCTTC. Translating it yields CSAQSGGPYNEQFF.

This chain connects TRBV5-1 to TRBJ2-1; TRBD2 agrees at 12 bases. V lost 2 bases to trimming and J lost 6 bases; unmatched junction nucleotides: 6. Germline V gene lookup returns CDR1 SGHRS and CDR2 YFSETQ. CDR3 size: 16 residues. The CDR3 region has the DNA TGCGCCAGCAGCTTAATCCCTAGCGGGGGGGGCAATGAGCAGTTCTTC. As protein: CASSLIPSGGGNEQFF.

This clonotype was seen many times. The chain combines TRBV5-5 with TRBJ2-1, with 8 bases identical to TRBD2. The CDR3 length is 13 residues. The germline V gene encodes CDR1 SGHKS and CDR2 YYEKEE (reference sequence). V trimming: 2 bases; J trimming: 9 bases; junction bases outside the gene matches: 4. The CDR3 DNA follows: TGTGCCAGCAGCTTCGGGGGGGTCGGTGAGCAGTTCTTC. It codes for CASSFGGVGEQFF. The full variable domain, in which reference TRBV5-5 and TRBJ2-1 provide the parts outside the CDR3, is DAGVTQSPTHLIKTRGQQVTLRCSPISGHKSVSWYQQVLGQGPQFIFQYYEKEERGRGNFPDRFSARQFPNYSSELNVNALLLGDSALYLCASSFGGVGEQFFGPGTRLTVL.

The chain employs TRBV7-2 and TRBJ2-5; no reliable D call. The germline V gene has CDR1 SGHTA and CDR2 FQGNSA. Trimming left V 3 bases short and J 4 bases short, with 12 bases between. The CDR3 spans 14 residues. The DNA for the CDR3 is TGTGCCAGCAGCTTCTCCAGTCTCACAGAGACCCAGTACTTC. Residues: CASSFSSLTETQYF.

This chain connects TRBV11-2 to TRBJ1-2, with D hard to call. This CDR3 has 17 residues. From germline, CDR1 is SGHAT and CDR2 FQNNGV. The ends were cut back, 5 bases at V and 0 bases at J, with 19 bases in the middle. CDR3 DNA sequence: TGTGCCAGCAGCCTAACCCCTTCCGGCAGAGCTAACTATGGCTACACCTTC. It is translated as CASSLTPSGRANYGYTF.

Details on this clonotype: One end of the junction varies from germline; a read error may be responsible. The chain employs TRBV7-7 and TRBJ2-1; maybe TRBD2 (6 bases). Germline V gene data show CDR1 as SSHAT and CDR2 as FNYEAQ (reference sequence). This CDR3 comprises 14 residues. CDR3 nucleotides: TGTGCTAGCAAACCGGGGGAGCTAGACAATGAGCAGTTCTTC. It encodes CASKPGELDNEQFF.

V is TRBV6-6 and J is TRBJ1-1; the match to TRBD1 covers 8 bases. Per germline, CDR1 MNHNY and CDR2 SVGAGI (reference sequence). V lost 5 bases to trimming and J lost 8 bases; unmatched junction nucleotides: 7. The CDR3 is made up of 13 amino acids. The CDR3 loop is CASSGGTGREAFF. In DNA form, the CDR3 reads TGTGCCAGCAGTGGGGGGACAGGCAGGGAAGCTTTCTTT.

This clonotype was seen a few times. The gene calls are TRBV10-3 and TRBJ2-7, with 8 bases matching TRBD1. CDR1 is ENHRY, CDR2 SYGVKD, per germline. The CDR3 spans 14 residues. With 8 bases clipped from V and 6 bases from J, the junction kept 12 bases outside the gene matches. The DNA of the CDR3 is TGTGCCATCGCGCCGGGACAGGCCCTCTCCGAGCAGTACTTC. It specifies CAIAPGQALSEQYF.

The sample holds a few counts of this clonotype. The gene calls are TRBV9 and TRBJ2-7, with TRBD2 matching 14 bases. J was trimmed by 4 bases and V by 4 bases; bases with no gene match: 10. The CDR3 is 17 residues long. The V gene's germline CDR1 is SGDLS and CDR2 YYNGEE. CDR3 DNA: TGTGCCAGCAGCCCCGGGACTAGCGGGAGCAGTGAGTACGAGCAGTACTTC. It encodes CASSPGTSGSSEYEQYF. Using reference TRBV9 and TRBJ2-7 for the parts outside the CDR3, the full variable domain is DSGVTQTPKHLITATGQRVTLRCSPRSGDLSVYWYQQSLDQGLQFLIQYYNGEERAKGNILERFSAQQFPDLHSELNLSSLELGDSALYFCASSPGTSGSSEYEQYFGPGTRLTVT.

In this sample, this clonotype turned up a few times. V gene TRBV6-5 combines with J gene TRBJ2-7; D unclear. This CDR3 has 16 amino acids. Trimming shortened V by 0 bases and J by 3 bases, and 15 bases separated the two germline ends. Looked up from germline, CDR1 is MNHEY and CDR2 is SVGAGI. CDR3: CASSYSKMGKLYEQYF. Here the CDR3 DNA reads TGTGCCAGCAGTTACTCGAAGATGGGGAAACTCTACGAGCAGTACTTC.

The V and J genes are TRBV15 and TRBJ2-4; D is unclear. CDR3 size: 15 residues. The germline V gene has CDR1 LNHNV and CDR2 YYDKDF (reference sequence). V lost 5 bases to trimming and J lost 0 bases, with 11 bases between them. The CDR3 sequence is CATSPPVLAKNIQYF. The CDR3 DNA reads TGTGCCACCAGCCCCCCAGTACTAGCCAAAAACATTCAGTACTTC.

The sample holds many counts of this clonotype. The CDR3 DNA sequence: TGTGCCACCAGTGATTTTCGGGATACGCAGTATTTT. The encoded protein is CATSDFRDTQYF. V gene TRBV24-1 combines with J gene TRBJ2-3; D not resolved. CDR3 length equals 12 residues. The germline gives CDR1 KGHDR, CDR2 SFDVKD. V was trimmed by 1 base and J by 6 bases, leaving 4 bases between them.

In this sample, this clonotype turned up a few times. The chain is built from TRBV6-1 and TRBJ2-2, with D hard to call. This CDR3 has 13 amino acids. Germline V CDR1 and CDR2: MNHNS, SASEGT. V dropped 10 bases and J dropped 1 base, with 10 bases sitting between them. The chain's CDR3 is CATAEVNTGELFF. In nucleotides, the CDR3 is TGTGCCACCGCGGAAGTGAACACCGGGGAGCTGTTTTTT.

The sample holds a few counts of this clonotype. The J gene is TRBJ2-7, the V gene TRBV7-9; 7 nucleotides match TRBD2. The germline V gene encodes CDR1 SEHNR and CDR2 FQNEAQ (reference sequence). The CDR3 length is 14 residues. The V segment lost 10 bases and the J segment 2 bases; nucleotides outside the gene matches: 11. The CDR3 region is CAIPGEGFPYEQYF. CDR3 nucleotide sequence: TGTGCCATCCCCGGGGAGGGCTTCCCCTACGAGCAGTACTTC.

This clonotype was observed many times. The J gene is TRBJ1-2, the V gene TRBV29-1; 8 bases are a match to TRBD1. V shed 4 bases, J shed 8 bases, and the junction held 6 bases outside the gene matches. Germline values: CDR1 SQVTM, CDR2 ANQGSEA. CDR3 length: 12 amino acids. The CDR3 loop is CSVAQGAPGYTF. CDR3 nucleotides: TGCAGCGTTGCCCAGGGGGCGCCGGGCTACACCTTC.

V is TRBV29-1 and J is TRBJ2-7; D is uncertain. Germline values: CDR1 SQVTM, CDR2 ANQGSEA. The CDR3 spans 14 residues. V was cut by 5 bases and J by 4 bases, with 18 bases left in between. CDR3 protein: CSVRVSYGTYEQYF. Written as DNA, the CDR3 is TGCAGCGTTAGGGTCTCCTACGGTACTTACGAGCAGTACTTC.

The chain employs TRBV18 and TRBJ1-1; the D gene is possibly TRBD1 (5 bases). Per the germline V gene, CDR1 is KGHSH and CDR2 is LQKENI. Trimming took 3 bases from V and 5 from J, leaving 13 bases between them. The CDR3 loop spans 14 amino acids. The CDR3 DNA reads TGTGCCAGCTCACCCTATCAGGGAGCAACTGAAGCTTTCTTT. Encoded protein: CASSPYQGATEAFF.

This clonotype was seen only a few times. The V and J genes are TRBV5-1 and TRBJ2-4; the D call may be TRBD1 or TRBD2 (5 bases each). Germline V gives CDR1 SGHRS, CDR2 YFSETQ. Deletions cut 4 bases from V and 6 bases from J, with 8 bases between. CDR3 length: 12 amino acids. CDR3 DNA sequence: TGCGCCAGCAGCGGGGGATCAAACATTCAGTACTTC. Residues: CASSGGSNIQYF.

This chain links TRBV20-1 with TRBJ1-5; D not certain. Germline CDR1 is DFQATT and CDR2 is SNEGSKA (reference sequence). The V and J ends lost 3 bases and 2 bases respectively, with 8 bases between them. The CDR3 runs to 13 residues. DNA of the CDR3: TGCAGTGCTAGTACCTATCGCAATCAGCCCCAGCATTTT. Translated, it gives CSASTYRNQPQHF.

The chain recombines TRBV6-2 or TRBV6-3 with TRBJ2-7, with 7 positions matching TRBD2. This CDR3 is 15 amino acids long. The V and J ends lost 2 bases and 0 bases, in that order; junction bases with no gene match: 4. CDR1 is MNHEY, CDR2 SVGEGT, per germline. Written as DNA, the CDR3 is TGTGCCAGCAGTTACGCGGGAGCTTCCTCCTACGAGCAGTACTTC. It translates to CASSYAGASSYEQYF.

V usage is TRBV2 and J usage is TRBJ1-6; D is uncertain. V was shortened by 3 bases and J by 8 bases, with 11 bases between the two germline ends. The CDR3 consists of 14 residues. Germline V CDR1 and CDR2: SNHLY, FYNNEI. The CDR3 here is CASSERVSYSPLHF. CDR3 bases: TGTGCCAGCAGTGAGAGGGTTTCTTATTCACCCCTCCACTTT. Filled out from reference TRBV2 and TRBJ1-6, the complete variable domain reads EPEVTQTPSHQVTQMGQEVILRCVPISNHLYFYWYRQILGQKVEFLVSFYNNEISEKSEIFDDQFSVERPDGSNFTLKIRSTKLEDSAMYFCASSERVSYSPLHFGNGTRLTVT.

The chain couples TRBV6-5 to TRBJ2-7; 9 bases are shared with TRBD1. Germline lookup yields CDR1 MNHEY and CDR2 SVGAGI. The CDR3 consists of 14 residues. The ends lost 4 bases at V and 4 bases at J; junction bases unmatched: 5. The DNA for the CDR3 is TGTGCCAGCAGTTTCGGACAGGGGATTTACGAGCAGTACTTC. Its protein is CASSFGQGIYEQYF.

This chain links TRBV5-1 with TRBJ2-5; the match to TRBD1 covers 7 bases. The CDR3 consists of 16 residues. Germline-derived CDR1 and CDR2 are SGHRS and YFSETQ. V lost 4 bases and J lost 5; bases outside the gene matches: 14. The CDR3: CASSGYDRVGAETQYF. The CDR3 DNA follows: TGCGCCAGCAGCGGATACGACAGGGTGGGAGCCGAGACCCAGTACTTC.

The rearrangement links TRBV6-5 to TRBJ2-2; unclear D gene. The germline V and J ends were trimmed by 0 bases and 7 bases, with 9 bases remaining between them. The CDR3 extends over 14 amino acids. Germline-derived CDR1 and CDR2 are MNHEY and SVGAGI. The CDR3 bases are TGTGCCAGCAGTTACTCGGATTGGGGCGGGGAGCTGTTTTTT. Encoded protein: CASSYSDWGGELFF.

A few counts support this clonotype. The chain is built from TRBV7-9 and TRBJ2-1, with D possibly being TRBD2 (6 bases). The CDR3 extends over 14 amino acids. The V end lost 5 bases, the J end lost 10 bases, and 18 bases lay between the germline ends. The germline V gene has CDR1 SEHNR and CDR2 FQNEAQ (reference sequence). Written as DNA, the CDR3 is TGTGCCAGCAGCCAATCCGGGACTCCCCTCGAGCAGTTCTTC. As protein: CASSQSGTPLEQFF. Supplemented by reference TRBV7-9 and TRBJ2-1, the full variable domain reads DTGVSQNPRHKITKRGQNVTFRCDPISEHNRLYWYRQTLGQGPEFLTYFQNEAQLEKSRLLSDRFSAERPKGSFSTLEIQRTEQGDSAMYLCASSQSGTPLEQFFGPGTRLTVL.

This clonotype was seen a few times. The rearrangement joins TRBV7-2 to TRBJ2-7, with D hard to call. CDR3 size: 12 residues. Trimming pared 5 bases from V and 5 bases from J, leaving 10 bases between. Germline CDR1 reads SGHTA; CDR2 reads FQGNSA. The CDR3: CASSLQRHEQYF. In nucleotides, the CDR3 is TGTGCCAGCAGCCTACAGAGGCACGAGCAGTACTTC.

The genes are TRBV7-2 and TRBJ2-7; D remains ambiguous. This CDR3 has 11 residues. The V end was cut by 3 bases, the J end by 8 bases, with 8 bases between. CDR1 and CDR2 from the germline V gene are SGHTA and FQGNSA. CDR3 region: CASSLMNQQYF. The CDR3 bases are TGTGCCAGCAGCTTGATGAACCAGCAGTACTTC.

The CDR3 DNA reads as TGTGCCAGCAGCTTATCCGTGCTGAACACTGAAGCTTTCTTT. It translates to CASSLSVLNTEAFF. V and J are TRBV7-9 and TRBJ1-1; D unclear. There are 14 residues in the CDR3. The germline CDR1 and CDR2 sequences are SEHNR and FQNEAQ (reference sequence). Trimming took 2 bases from V and 0 from J, leaving 7 bases between them.

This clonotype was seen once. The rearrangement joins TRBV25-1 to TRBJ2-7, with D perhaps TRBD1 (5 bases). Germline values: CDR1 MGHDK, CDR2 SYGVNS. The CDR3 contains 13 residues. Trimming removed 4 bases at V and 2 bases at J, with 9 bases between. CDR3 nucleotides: TGTGCCAGCAGTGTCCCAGGGACCTACGAGCAGTACTTC. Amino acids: CASSVPGTYEQYF.

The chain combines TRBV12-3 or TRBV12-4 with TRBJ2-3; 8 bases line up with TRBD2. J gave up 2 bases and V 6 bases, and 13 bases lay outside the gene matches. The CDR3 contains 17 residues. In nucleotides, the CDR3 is TGTGCCAGCAGCCCCACCCTAGGGCGGGGGGTCACAGATACGCAGTATTTT. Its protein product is CASSPTLGRGVTDTQYF.

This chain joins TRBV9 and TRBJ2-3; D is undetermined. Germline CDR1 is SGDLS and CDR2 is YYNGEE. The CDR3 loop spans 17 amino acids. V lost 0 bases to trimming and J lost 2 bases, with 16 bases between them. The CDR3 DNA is TGTGCCAGCAGCGTAGACGCGAGAGCTAGATCCACAGATACGCAGTATTTT. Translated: CASSVDARARSTDTQYF.